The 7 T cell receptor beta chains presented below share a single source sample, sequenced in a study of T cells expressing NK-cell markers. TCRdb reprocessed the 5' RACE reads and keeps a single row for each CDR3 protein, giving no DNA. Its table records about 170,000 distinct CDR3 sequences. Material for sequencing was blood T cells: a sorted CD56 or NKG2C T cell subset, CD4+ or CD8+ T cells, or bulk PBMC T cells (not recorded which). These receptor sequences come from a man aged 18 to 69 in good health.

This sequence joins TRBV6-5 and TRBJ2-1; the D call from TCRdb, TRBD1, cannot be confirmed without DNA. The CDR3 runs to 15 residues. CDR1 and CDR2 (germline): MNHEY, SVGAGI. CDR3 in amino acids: CASSYSTGGYNEQFF.

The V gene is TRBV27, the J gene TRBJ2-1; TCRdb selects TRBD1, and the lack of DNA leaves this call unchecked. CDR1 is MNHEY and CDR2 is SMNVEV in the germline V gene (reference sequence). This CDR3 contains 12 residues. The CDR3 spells CASSSLENEQFF.

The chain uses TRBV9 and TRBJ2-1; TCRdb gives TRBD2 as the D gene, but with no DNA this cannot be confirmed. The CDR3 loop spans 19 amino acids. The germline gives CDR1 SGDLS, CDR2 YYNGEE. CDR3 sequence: CASSPSGLAGVISYNEQFF.

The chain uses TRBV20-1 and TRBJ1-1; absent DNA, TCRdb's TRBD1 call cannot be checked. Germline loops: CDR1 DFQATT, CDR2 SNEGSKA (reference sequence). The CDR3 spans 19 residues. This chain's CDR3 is CSASTLPGVFGDANTEAFF.

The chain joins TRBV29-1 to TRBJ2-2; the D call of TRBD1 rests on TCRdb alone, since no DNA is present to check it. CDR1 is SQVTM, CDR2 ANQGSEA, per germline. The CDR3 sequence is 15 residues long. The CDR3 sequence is CSVEDWAENTGELFF.

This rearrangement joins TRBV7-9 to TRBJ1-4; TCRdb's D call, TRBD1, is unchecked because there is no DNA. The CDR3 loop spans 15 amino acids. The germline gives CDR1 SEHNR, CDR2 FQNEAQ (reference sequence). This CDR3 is CASSTSGGASEKLFF.

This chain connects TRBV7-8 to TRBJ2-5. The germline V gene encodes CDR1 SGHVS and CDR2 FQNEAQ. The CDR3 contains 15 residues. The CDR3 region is CASSPTWGVQETQYF.